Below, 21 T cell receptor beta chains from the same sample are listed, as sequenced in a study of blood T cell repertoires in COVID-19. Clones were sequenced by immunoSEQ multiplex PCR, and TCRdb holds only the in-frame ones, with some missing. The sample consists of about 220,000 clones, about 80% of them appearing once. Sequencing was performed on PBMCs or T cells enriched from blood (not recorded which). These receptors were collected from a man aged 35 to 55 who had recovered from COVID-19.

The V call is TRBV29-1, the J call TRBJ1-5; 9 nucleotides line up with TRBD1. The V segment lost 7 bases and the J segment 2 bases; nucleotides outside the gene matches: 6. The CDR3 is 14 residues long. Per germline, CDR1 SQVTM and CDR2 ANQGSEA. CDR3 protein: CSAQGAEGNQPQHF. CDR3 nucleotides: TGCAGCGCACAGGGGGCGGAAGGCAATCAGCCCCAGCATTTT.

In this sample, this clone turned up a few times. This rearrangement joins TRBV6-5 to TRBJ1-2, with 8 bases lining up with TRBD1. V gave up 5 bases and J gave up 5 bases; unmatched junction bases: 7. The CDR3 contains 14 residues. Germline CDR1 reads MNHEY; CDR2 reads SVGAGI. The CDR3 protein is CASSPEQGGYGYTF. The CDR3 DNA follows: TGTGCCAGCAGTCCCGAACAGGGGGGGTATGGCTACACCTTC.

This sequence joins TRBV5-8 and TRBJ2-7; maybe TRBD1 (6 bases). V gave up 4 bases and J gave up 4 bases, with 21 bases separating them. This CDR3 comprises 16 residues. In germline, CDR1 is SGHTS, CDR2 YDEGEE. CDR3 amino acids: CASSPRRQAAGYEQYF. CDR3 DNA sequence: TGTGCCAGCAGCCCACGACGACAGGCTGCTGGGTACGAGCAGTACTTC. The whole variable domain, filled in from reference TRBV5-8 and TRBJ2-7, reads EAGVTQSPTHLIKTRGQQATLRCSPISGHTSVYWYQQALGLGLQFLLWYDEGEERNRGNFPPRFSGRQFPNYSSELNVNALELEDSALYLCASSPRRQAAGYEQYFGPGTRLTVT.

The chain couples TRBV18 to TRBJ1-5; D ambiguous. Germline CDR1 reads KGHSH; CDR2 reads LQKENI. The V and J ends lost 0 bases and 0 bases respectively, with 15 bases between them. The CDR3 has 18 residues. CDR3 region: CASSPPRPGNDSNQPQHF. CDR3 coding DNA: TGTGCCAGCTCACCACCCCGGCCAGGCAATGATAGCAATCAGCCCCAGCATTTT.

CDR3 residues: CASSLTGNQPQHF. The CDR3 nucleotides read TGTGCCAGTAGCCTAACAGGTAATCAGCCCCAGCATTTT. The V and J genes are TRBV19 and TRBJ1-5; TRBD1 is a possible D gene (5 bases). Germline V lookup: CDR1 LNHDA, CDR2 SQIVND (reference sequence). The CDR3 length is 13 residues. V was cut by 6 bases and J by 4 bases, with 10 bases left in between.

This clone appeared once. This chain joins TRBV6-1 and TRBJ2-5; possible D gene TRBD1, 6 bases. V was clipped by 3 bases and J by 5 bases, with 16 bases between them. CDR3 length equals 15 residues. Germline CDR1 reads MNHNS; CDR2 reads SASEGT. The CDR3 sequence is CASSDSAGEWETQYF. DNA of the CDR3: TGTGCCAGCAGTGATTCCGCAGGGGAATGGGAGACCCAGTACTTC.

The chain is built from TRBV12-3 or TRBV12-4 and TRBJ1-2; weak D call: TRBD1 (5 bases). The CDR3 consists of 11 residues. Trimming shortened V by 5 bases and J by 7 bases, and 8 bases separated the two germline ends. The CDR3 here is CASSQRGGYTF. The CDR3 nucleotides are TGTGCCAGCAGTCAAAGGGGTGGCTACACCTTC.

The DNA for the CDR3 is TGTGCCATCAGTACAAGCCCTAGCGGGAGTACTGTTGAGCAGTTCTTC. It translates to CAISTSPSGSTVEQFF. This rearrangement joins TRBV10-3 to TRBJ2-1; 10 bases align to TRBD2. In germline, CDR1 is ENHRY, CDR2 SYGVKD. The CDR3 totals 16 residues. Germline trimming cut 5 bases from V and 9 bases from J; bases unmatched to any gene: 13.

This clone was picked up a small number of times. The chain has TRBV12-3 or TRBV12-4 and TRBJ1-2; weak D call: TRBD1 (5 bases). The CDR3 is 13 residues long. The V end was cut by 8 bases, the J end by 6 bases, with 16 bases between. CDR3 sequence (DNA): TGTGCCAGCTCTGCCGGAGCGGGGGATGGCTACACCTTC. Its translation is CASSAGAGDGYTF.

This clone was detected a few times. CDR3 region: CATSDPTAVNEKLFF. CDR3 nucleotide sequence: TGTGCCACCAGTGACCCGACAGCCGTTAATGAAAAACTGTTTTTT. This chain connects TRBV24-1 to TRBJ1-4, with D possibly TRBD1 on 5 matching bases. Germline CDR1 reads KGHDR; CDR2 reads SFDVKD. CDR3 length: 15 residues. V dropped 4 bases and J dropped 4 bases, with 12 bases sitting between them.

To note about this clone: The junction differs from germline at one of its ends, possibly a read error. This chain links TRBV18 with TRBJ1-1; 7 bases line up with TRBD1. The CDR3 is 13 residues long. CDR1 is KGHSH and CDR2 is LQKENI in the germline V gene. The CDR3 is CASSPQRWDSRVF. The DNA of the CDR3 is TGTGCCAGCTCACCACAAAGATGGGACAGCCGCGTCTTT.

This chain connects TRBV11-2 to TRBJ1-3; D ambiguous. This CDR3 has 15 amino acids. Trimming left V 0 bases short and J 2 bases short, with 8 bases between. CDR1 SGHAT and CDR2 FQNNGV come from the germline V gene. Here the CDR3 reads CASSLEWLAGNTIYF. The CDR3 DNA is TGTGCCAGCAGCTTAGAATGGCTAGCTGGAAACACCATATATTTT.

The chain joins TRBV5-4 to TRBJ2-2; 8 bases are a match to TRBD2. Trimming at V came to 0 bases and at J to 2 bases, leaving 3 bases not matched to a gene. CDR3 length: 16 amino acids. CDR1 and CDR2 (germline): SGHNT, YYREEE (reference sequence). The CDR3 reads CASSLGLAGNTGELFF. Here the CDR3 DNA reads TGTGCCAGCAGCTTGGGGCTAGCGGGCAACACCGGGGAGCTGTTTTTT. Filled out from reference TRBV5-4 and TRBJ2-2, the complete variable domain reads ETGVTQSPTHLIKTRGQQVTLRCSSQSGHNTVSWYQQALGQGPQFIFQYYREEENGRGNFPPRFSGLQFPNYSSELNVNALELDDSALYLCASSLGLAGNTGELFFGEGSRLTVL.

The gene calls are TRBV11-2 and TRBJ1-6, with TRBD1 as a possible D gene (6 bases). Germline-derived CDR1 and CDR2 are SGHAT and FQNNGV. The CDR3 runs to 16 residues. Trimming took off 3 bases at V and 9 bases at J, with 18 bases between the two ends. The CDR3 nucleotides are TGTGCCAGCAGCTTTTGGCGGGGGCAGCCCTCTTCACCCCTCCACTTT. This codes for CASSFWRGQPSSPLHF.

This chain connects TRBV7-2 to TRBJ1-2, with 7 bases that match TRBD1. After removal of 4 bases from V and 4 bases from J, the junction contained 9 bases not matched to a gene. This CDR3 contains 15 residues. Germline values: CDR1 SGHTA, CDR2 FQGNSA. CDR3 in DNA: TGTGCCAGCAGCTCCACAGGGGTCCTACCCTATGGCTACACCTTC. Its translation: CASSSTGVLPYGYTF.

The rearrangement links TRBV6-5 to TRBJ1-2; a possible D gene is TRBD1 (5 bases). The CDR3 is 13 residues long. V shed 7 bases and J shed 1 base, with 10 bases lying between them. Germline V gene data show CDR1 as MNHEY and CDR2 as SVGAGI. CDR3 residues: CASNKGNNYGYTF. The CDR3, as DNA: TGTGCCAGCAACAAGGGGAATAACTATGGCTACACCTTC.

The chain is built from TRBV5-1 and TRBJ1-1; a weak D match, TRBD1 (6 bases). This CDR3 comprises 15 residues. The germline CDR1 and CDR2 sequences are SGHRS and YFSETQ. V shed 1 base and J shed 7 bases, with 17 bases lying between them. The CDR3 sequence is CASSLIGQTNLEAFF. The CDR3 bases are TGCGCCAGCAGCTTGATAGGACAGACTAATCTTGAAGCTTTCTTT.

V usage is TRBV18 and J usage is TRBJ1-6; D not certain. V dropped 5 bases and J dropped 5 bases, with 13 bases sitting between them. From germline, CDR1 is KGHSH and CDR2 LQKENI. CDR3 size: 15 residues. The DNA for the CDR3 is TGTGCCAGCTCATTGGCAGATACCCATAATTCACCCCTCCACTTT. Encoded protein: CASSLADTHNSPLHF.

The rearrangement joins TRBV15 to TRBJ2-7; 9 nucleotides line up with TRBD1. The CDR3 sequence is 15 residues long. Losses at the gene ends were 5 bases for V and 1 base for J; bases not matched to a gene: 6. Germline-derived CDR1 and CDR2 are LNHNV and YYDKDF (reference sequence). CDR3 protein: CATSAPGQGSYEQYF. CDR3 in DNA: TGTGCCACCAGCGCCCCGGGACAGGGTTCCTACGAGCAGTACTTC.

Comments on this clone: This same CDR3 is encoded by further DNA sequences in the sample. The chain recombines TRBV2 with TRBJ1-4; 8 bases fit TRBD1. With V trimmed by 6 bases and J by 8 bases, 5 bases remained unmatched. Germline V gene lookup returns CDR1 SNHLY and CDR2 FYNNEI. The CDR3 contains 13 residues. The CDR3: CASRDRESEKLFF. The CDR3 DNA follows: TGTGCCAGCAGGGACAGGGAGAGCGAAAAACTGTTTTTT. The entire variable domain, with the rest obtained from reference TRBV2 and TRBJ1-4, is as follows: EPEVTQTPSHQVTQMGQEVILRCVPISNHLYFYWYRQILGQKVEFLVSFYNNEISEKSEIFDDQFSVERPDGSNFTLKIRSTKLEDSAMYFCASRDRESEKLFFGSGTQLSVL.

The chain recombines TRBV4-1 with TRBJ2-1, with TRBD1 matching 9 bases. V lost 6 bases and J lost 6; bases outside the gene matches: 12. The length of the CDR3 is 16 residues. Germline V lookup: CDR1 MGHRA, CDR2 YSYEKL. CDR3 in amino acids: CASSRSDRGGFNEQFF. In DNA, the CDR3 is TGCGCCAGCAGTCGATCGGACAGGGGAGGTTTCAATGAGCAGTTCTTC.